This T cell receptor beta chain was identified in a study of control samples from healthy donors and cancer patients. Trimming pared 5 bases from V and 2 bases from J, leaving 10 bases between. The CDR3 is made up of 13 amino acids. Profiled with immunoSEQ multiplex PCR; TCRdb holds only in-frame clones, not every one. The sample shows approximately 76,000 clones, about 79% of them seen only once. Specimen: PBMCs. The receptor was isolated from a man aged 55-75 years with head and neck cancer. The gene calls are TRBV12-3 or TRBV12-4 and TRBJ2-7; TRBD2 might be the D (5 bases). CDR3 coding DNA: TGTGCCAGCAGTCCGGGATGGCCCTACGAGCAGTACTTC. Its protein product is CASSPGWPYEQYF.